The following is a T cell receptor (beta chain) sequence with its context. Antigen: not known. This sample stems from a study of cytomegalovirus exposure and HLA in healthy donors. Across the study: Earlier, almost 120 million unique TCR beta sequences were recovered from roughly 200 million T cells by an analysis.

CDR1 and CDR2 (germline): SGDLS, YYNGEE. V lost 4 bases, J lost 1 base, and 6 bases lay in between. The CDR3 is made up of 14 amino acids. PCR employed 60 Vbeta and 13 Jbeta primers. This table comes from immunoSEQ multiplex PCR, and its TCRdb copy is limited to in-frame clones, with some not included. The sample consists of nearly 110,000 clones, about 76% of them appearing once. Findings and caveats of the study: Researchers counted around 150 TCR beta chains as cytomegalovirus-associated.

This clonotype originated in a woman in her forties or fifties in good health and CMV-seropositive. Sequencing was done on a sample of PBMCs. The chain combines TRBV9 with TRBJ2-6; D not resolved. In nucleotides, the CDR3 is TGTGCCAGCAGCCCAGCGTCTGGGGCCAACGTCCTGACTTTC. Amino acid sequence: CASSPASGANVLTF.